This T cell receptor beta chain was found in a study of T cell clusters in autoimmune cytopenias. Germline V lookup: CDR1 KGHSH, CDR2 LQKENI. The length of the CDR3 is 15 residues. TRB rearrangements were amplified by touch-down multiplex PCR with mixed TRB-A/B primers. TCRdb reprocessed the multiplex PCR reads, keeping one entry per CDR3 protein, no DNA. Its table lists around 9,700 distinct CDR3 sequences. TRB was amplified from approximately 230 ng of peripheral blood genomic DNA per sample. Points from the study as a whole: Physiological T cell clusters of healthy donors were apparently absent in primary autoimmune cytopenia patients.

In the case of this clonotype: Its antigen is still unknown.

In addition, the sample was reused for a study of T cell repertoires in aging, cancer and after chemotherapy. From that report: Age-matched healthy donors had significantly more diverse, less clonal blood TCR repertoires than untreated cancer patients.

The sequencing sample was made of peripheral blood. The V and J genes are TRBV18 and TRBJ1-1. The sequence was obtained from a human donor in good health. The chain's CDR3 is CASSPTSGLETEAFF.